The present T cell receptor beta chain was sequenced within a study of blood T cell repertoires in COVID-19. Whole-study context: Italy, Spain and the United States were the sources of the convalescent and acute COVID-19 samples. The cDNA or gDNA used as material had been derived from T cells, B-cell-depleted T cells, or PBMCs.

Authors' processing steps: Amplifying reference gene primers gave estimates of nucleated cell counts. Profiled with immunoSEQ multiplex PCR; TCRdb holds only in-frame clones, not every one. V, J and clone size are taken as reported in that table, and D and trimming were inferred from the DNA itself. The sample lists around 80,000 clones, around nine tenths seen once, with more than 4.5% in the top ten. The germline gives CDR1 SGDLS, CDR2 YYNGEE. V was clipped by 0 bases and J by 1 base; unmatched bases: 4. The CDR3 runs to 15 residues. The rearrangement uses TRBV9 and TRBJ2-7, with 7 bases that match TRBD1. This sequence was found in a woman older than 75 with acute or convalescent COVID-19. The sequenced sample was peripheral blood. CDR3 protein: CASSVDGRGSYEQYF. CDR3 nucleotides: TGTGCCAGCAGCGTAGACGGCAGGGGGTCCTACGAGCAGTACTTC.